Listed here is a single T cell receptor (beta chain). Its antigen is as yet unknown. Each sample's input was roughly 250 ng genomic DNA, 38,000 or so genome equivalents. TRB was amplified by touch-down multiplex PCR, primer pools A and B combined. One entry per CDR3 protein, without DNA, is what TCRdb gives after re-calling the multiplex PCR reads. The table for this sample gives approximately 3,500 distinct CDR3 sequences. The data originate from a study of T cell clusters in autoimmune cytopenias. Notes on the study in general: No cluster-lack signature appeared between secondary cytopenia and chronic lymphocytic leukemia patients, apparently due to lymphoma masking.

The material sequenced was peripheral blood. This receptor was obtained from a human donor with an autoimmune cytopenia or autoimmune hepatitis (not recorded which).

The CDR3 here is CSARDLDRGRSGANVLTF. This chain connects TRBV20-1 to TRBJ2-6; TCRdb returns TRBD1, unconfirmable since there is no DNA. Per the germline V gene, CDR1 is DFQATT and CDR2 is SNEGSKA (reference sequence). This CDR3 has 18 residues.